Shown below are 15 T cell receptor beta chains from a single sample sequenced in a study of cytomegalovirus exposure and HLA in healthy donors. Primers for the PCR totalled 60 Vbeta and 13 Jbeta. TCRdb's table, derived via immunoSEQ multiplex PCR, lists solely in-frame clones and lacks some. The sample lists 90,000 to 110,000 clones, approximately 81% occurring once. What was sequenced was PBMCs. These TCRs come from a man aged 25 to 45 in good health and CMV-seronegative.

The CDR3 loop reads CASSDSGGRNEKLFF. CDR3 in DNA: TGTGCCAGCAGTGACAGTGGAGGTCGGAATGAAAAACTGTTTTTT. The chain employs TRBV2 and TRBJ1-4; no firm D call. Germline-derived CDR1 and CDR2 are SNHLY and FYNNEI. The CDR3 is made up of 15 amino acids. Trimming shortened V by 3 bases and J by 5 bases, and 13 bases separated the two germline ends.

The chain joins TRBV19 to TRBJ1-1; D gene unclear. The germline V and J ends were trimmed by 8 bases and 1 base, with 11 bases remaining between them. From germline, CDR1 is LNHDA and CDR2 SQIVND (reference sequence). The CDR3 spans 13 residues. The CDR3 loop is CASSLPGNTEAFF. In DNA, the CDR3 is TGTGCCAGTTCCCTCCCGGGGAACACTGAAGCTTTCTTT.

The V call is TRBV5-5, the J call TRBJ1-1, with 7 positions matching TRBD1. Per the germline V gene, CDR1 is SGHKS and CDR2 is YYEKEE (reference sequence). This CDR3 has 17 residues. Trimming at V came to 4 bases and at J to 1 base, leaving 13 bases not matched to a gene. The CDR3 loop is CASSIGTVPGENTEAFF. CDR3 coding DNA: TGTGCCAGCAGCATAGGGACAGTCCCGGGCGAGAACACTGAAGCTTTCTTT. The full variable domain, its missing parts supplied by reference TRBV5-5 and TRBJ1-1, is DAGVTQSPTHLIKTRGQQVTLRCSPISGHKSVSWYQQVLGQGPQFIFQYYEKEERGRGNFPDRFSARQFPNYSSELNVNALLLGDSALYLCASSIGTVPGENTEAFFGQGTRLTVV.

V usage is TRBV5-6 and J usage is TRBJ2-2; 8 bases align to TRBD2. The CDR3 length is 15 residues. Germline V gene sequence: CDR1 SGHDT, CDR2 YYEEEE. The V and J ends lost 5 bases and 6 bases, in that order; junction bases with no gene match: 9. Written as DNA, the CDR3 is TGTGCCAGCAGAACCCGGGGGGGCCCTCCCGGGGAGCTGTTTTTT. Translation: CASRTRGGPPGELFF.

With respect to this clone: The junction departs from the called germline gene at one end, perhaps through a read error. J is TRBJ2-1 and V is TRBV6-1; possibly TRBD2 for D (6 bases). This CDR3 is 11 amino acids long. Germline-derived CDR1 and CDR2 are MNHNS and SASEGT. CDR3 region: CASSDGDSELF. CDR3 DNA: TGTGCCAGCAGTGATGGGGACTCCGAACTCTTC.

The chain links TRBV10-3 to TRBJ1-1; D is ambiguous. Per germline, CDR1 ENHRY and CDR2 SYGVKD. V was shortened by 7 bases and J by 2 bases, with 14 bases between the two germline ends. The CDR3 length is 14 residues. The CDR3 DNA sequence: TGTGCCATCAAACGGGAGGGTGGAAACACTGAAGCTTTCTTT. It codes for CAIKREGGNTEAFF.

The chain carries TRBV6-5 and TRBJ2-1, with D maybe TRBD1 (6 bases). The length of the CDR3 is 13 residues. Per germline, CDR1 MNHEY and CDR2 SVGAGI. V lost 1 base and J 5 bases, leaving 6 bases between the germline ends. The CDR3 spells CASSYYRDNEQFF. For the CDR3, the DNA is TGTGCCAGCAGTTACTACAGGGACAATGAGCAGTTCTTC.

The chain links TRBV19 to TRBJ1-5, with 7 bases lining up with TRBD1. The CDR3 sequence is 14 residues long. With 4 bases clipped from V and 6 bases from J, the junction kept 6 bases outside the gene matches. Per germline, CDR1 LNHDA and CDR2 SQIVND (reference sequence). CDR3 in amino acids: CASSNDRVGQPQHF. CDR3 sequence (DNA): TGTGCCAGTAGTAACGACAGGGTCGGTCAGCCCCAGCATTTT.

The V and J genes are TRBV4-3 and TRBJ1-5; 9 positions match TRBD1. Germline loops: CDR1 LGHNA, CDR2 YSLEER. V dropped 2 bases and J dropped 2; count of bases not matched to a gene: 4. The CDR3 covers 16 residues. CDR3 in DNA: TGCGCCAGCAGCCAATCCCGGACAGGGGGCAATCAGCCCCAGCATTTT. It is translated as CASSQSRTGGNQPQHF.

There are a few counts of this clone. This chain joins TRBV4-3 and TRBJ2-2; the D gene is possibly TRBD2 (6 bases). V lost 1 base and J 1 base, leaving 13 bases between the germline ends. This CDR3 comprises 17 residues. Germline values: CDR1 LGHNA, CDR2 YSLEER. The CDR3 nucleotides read TGCGCCAGCAGCCAAGTCATCTCCGGGGGGAACACCGGGGAGCTGTTTTTT. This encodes CASSQVISGGNTGELFF.

The CDR3 coding sequence is TGTGCCACAAGACAGATCAATCAGCCCCAGCATTTT. This codes for CATRQINQPQHF. V gene TRBV19 combines with J gene TRBJ1-5; a weak D match, TRBD1 (5 bases). CDR3 length: 12 residues. V lost 10 bases to trimming and J lost 3 bases, with 10 bases between them. Per germline, CDR1 LNHDA and CDR2 SQIVND (reference sequence).

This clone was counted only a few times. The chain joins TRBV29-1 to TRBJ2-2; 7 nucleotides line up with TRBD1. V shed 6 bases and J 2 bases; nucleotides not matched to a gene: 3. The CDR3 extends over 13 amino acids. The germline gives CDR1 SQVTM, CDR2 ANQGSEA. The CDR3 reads CSVYRGNTGELFF. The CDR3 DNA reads TGCAGCGTATACAGGGGAAACACCGGGGAGCTGTTTTTT.

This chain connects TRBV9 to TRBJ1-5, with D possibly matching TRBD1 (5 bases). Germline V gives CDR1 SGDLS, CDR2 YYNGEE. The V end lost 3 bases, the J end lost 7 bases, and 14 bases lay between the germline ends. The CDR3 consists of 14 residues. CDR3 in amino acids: CASSAEGLGQPQHF. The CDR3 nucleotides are TGTGCCAGCAGCGCGGAGGGGTTGGGACAGCCCCAGCATTTT. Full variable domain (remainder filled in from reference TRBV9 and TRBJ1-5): DSGVTQTPKHLITATGQRVTLRCSPRSGDLSVYWYQQSLDQGLQFLIQYYNGEERAKGNILERFSAQQFPDLHSELNLSSLELGDSALYFCASSAEGLGQPQHFGDGTRLSIL.

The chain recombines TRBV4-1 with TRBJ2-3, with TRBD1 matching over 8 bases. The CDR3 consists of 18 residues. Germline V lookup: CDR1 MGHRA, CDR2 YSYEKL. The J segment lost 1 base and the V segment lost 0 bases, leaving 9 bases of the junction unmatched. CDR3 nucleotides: TGCGCCAGCAGCCAAGATGTGCAGGGGGCGCGGGGCACAGATACGCAGTATTTT. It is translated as CASSQDVQGARGTDTQYF.

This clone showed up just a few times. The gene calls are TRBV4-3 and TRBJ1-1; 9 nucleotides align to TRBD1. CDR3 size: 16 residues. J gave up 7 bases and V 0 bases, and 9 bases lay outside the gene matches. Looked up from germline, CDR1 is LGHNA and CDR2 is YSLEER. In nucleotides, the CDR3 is TGCGCCAGCAGCCAAGATGTGGGGACAGGGAGGGTTGAAGCTTTCTTT. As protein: CASSQDVGTGRVEAFF.